This T cell receptor (beta chain) was captured by sequencing in a study of OX40 agonist ivuxolimab in advanced cancers. Study at large: Patients received ivuxolimab, an intravenous treatment, every 2 weeks at 0.01 to 10 mg/kg. In three patients, partial responses were observed, one with hepatocellular carcinoma and two with cutaneous melanoma.

CDR1 is MNHNS and CDR2 is SASEGT in the germline V gene. This CDR3 contains 13 residues. Trimming pared 7 bases from V and 4 bases from J, leaving 14 bases between. Concerning this clone itself: Its antigen is not identified.

Findings and limits, study-wide: Normalized expansion of T-cell clones was also low for some nonresponders.

Sequencing used immunoSEQ multiplex PCR; TCRdb keeps in-frame clones, though not all of them. Of about 47,000 clones listed, roughly 86% are singletons. The sample in question was CD4+ or CD8+ T cells sorted from blood, obtained in a trial of the OX40 agonist ivuxolimab. This TCR was sampled from an adult with an advanced solid tumor such as melanoma, head and neck, liver or kidney cancer. J is TRBJ2-7 and V is TRBV6-1; D gene unclear. CDR3: CASMETRGYEQYF. The DNA of the CDR3 is TGTGCCAGCATGGAGACCAGAGGATACGAGCAGTACTTC.